Following are 31 T cell receptor beta chains from one sample sequenced in a study of shared clonotypes between healthy human individuals. Using immunoSEQ multiplex PCR, the repertoire was profiled, and TCRdb retains in-frame clones only, with some absent. Counted here are more than 400,000 clones, about 78% occurring once; the ten biggest clones make up around 12%. Material: PBMCs. The receptors were sampled from a woman aged 40 to 55 in good health. Some clones in this sample may be carry-over from other donors' samples.

Details on this clone: Because the CDR3 is missing its conserved closing phenylalanine or tryptophan, this is likely a read error. The chain combines TRBV29-1 with TRBJ1-1; D not resolved. Trimming pared 5 bases from V and 1 base from J, leaving 11 bases between. The CDR3 is 13 amino acids. Per germline, CDR1 SQVTM and CDR2 ANQGSEA. As DNA, the CDR3 is TGCAGCGTTACCCTCGGAGGGAACACTGAAGCTTTCTCT. It specifies CSVTLGGNTEAFS.

The rearrangement links TRBV25-1 to TRBJ2-5, with D possibly matching TRBD2 (5 bases). Germline V CDR1 and CDR2: MGHDK, SYGVNS. The CDR3 consists of 12 residues. V was pared by 6 bases and J by 5 bases, with 10 bases between. The CDR3 loop is CASSLAIETQYF. The DNA for the CDR3 is TGTGCCAGCAGCTTAGCGATCGAGACCCAGTACTTC.

The chain is built from TRBV7-9 and TRBJ2-5; D is uncertain. The J call may not be correct, given that the DNA end is closer to TRBJ2-7. The germline gives CDR1 SEHNR, CDR2 FQNEAQ (reference sequence). This CDR3 has 13 amino acids. CDR3 coding DNA: TGTGCCAGCAGCCAGGACCCCTCCTACGAGCAGTACTTC. Its protein is CASSQDPSYEQYF.

The chain uses TRBV9 and TRBJ1-2; 10 positions match TRBD1. Germline V gene sequence: CDR1 SGDLS, CDR2 YYNGEE. Losses at the gene ends were 2 bases for V and 8 bases for J; bases not matched to a gene: 3. The CDR3 is 13 residues long. DNA of the CDR3: TGTGCCAGCAGCGTCCGGGACAGGGGAGGCTACACCTTC. Amino acids: CASSVRDRGGYTF.

The chain has TRBV4-1 and TRBJ2-7; 7 bases fit TRBD2. V dropped 1 base and J dropped 7; count of bases not matched to a gene: 7. CDR1 MGHRA and CDR2 YSYEKL come from the germline V gene. CDR3 length equals 14 residues. The CDR3 sequence is CASSQVAGAGEQYF. In nucleotides, the CDR3 is TGCGCCAGCAGCCAAGTCGCGGGAGCAGGGGAGCAGTACTTC.

The V call is TRBV29-1, the J call TRBJ2-7, with 8 bases that match TRBD2. Losses at the gene ends were 1 base for V and 2 bases for J; bases not matched to a gene: 7. From germline, CDR1 is SQVTM and CDR2 ANQGSEA. The CDR3 loop spans 15 amino acids. In DNA form, the CDR3 reads TGCAGCGTTGAAGGGTGGGGCGGGAGGACCTACGAGCAGTACTTC. Protein: CSVEGWGGRTYEQYF.

The V and J genes are TRBV7-2 and TRBJ2-1; 8 bases agree with TRBD2. The CDR3 is 16 amino acids. V was clipped by 0 bases and J by 7 bases; unmatched bases: 8. Germline V gene lookup returns CDR1 SGHTA and CDR2 FQGNSA. The DNA for the CDR3 is TGTGCCAGCAGCTTAGCGTCGGCGGGGGGAGGGAATGAGCAGTTCTTC. Its protein is CASSLASAGGGNEQFF.

Note on this clone: With only one base between it and a far larger clone, this is likely a read error. In this CDR3 the conserved last residue, phenylalanine or tryptophan, is missing, so a read error is likely. This CDR3 is also generated by other DNA sequences in the sample. The rearrangement uses TRBV29-1 and TRBJ1-2; D gene uncertain. The CDR3 is 11 residues long. The V end lost 7 bases, the J end lost 2 bases, and 8 bases lay between the germline ends. Germline CDR1 and CDR2: SQVTM and ANQGSEA. The CDR3 coding sequence is TGCAGCGAGTCCTCAAACTATGGCTACACCTCC. This codes for CSESSNYGYTS.

The chain couples TRBV7-3 to TRBJ2-1, with TRBD2 matching 9 bases. Trimming took 2 bases from V and 0 from J; bases not matched to a gene: 11. Germline CDR1 is SGHTA and CDR2 is FQGTGA. The CDR3 is 19 residues long. The CDR3 loop reads CASSLEAGGPFYSYNEQFF. The CDR3 DNA is TGTGCCAGCAGCTTAGAGGCGGGAGGGCCCTTTTACTCCTACAATGAGCAGTTCTTC.

The V call is TRBV30, the J call TRBJ1-1; D remains ambiguous. The CDR3 loop spans 15 amino acids. Trimming left V 3 bases short and J 1 base short, with 15 bases between. Germline V gene data show CDR1 as GTSNPN and CDR2 as SVGIG (reference sequence). CDR3 protein: CAWSEVGLGNTEAFF. CDR3 coding DNA: TGTGCCTGGAGCGAAGTAGGACTTGGGAACACTGAAGCTTTCTTT.

The gene calls are TRBV15 and TRBJ2-5, with a tentative D call TRBD2 (7 bases). Germline values: CDR1 LNHNV, CDR2 YYDKDF (reference sequence). The CDR3 spans 15 residues. With 0 bases removed from V and 4 bases from J, the gap between germline ends came to 12 bases. This CDR3 reads CATSRDSGGAETQYF. CDR3 bases: TGTGCCACCAGCAGAGATAGTGGGGGGGCAGAGACCCAGTACTTC.

The genes are TRBV18 and TRBJ2-1; 8 bases agree with TRBD1. This CDR3 has 14 residues. V trimming: 3 bases; J trimming: 7 bases; junction bases outside the gene matches: 5. In germline, CDR1 is KGHSH, CDR2 LQKENI. CDR3 coding DNA: TGTGCCAGCTCACCGAAACAGGGGGTGAATGAGCAGTTCTTC. Its translation: CASSPKQGVNEQFF.

This chain uses TRBV7-8 with TRBJ2-5; tentative D call: TRBD2 (6 bases). This CDR3 contains 16 residues. V was clipped by 4 bases and J by 1 base, with 16 bases between them. Germline CDR1 is SGHVS and CDR2 is FQNEAQ. The DNA for the CDR3 is TGTGCCAGCAGCTCCCAGAGCGGCGGGATCCAAGAGACCCAGTACTTC. Its translation is CASSSQSGGIQETQYF.

This chain links TRBV5-6 with TRBJ2-7; 8 bases fit TRBD2. The CDR3 totals 13 residues. With 3 bases clipped from V and 6 bases from J, the junction kept 5 bases outside the gene matches. Germline V gene data show CDR1 as SGHDT and CDR2 as YYEEEE. CDR3 bases: TGTGCCAGCAGCTGGGGACTAGGGATCGAGCAGTACTTC. Protein sequence: CASSWGLGIEQYF.

This clone turned up a few times. This rearrangement joins TRBV28 to TRBJ1-2, with a possible D match to TRBD1 (5 bases). Deletions cut 2 bases from V and 4 bases from J, with 11 bases between. This CDR3 region has 14 residues. CDR1 is MDHEN, CDR2 SYDVKM, per germline. The CDR3 region has the DNA TGTGCCAGCAGTTTAGGGTACAGGTTCTATGGCTACACCTTC. Translation gives CASSLGYRFYGYTF.

The CDR3 is CASSSGYPDTQYF. The CDR3 nucleotides are TGTGCCAGCAGTTCAGGGTACCCAGATACGCAGTATTTT. The chain links TRBV6-7 to TRBJ2-3; TRBD1 might be the D (5 bases). TRBV6-7 is filed as an ORF, its function uncertain. The CDR3 has 13 residues. The V end was cut by 4 bases, the J end by 4 bases, with 9 bases between.

This rearrangement joins TRBV15 to TRBJ2-1; D may match TRBD1 or TRBD2 (5 bases each). Trimming stripped 1 base from V and 4 bases from J, with 14 bases between. CDR1 and CDR2 (germline): LNHNV, YYDKDF (reference sequence). There are 16 residues in the CDR3. Here the CDR3 reads CATSRGGSGQYNEQFF. CDR3 DNA: TGTGCCACCAGCAGAGGGGGGAGCGGACAATACAATGAGCAGTTCTTC.

The J gene is TRBJ2-2, the V gene TRBV10-1; 11 bases fit TRBD2. The CDR3 has 17 amino acids. V shed 6 bases and J 4 bases; nucleotides not matched to a gene: 10. From germline, CDR1 is WNHNN and CDR2 SYGVQD (reference sequence). The CDR3, as DNA: TGCGCCAGCAGCGGGACTAGCGGCAGGGGGAGCACCGGGGAGCTGTTTTTT. Amino acid sequence: CASSGTSGRGSTGELFF.

The V gene is TRBV7-9, the J gene TRBJ1-1, with D possibly TRBD1 on 5 matching bases. The CDR3 extends over 14 amino acids. Trimming took off 3 bases at V and 6 bases at J, with 14 bases between the two ends. Germline V CDR1 and CDR2: SEHNR, FQNEAQ (reference sequence). The CDR3 protein is CASSFGTAGAEAFF. DNA for the CDR3: TGTGCCAGCAGCTTCGGGACGGCGGGGGCTGAAGCTTTCTTT.

This clone turned up a few times. V and J are TRBV6-4 and TRBJ1-5, with 7 bases lining up with TRBD1. J lost 0 bases, V lost 3 bases, and 5 bases had no gene match. The CDR3 sequence is 16 residues long. CDR1 and CDR2 (germline): MRHNA, SNTAGT. CDR3 bases: TGTGCCAGCAGTGAGGCAGGGGGTGATAGCAATCAGCCCCAGCATTTT. The encoded protein is CASSEAGGDSNQPQHF.

This clone has just a few counts. The chain is built from TRBV7-9 and TRBJ1-5, with 7 bases lining up with TRBD1. The CDR3 totals 15 residues. Per the germline V gene, CDR1 is SEHNR and CDR2 is FQNEAQ (reference sequence). Trimming cost V 5 bases and J 4 bases; bases outside gene matches: 8. CDR3 DNA: TGTGCCAGCAGCAGACAGGGCCTAGAGAATCAGCCCCAGCATTTT. This encodes CASSRQGLENQPQHF.

The sample holds many counts of this clone. The same CDR3 arises from other DNA sequences in this sample as well. The J gene is TRBJ2-5, the V gene TRBV5-1; D perhaps matches TRBD2 (5 bases). The V gene's germline CDR1 is SGHRS and CDR2 YFSETQ. Trimming stripped 1 base from V and 5 bases from J, with 9 bases between. This CDR3 spans 13 amino acids. Here the CDR3 reads CASSLPGGETQYF. The DNA for the CDR3 is TGCGCCAGCAGCTTGCCGGGCGGGGAGACCCAGTACTTC.

This chain uses TRBV4-1 with TRBJ2-5; TRBD1 or TRBD2 may be the D gene (5 bases each). Germline CDR1 and CDR2: MGHRA and YSYEKL. There are 15 residues in the CDR3. V was clipped by 4 bases and J by 3 bases, with 15 bases between them. This chain's CDR3 is CASSRPGRSEETQYF. The CDR3 DNA follows: TGCGCCAGCAGCCGACCGGGACGGTCAGAAGAGACCCAGTACTTC.

This clone was counted a few times. The V call is TRBV28, the J call TRBJ1-2; 10 nucleotides agree with TRBD1. Trimming removed 8 bases from V and 6 bases from J; junction bases left unmatched: 9. CDR3 length equals 14 residues. The germline CDR1 and CDR2 sequences are MDHEN and SYDVKM. As DNA, the CDR3 is TGTGCCAGCTGGGGACAGGGGCCTAGGGATGGCTACACCTTC. Its translation is CASWGQGPRDGYTF.

This clone occurred once. The V gene is TRBV20-1, the J gene TRBJ2-7, with 8 nucleotides matching TRBD2. Trimming took 7 bases from V and 4 from J; bases not matched to a gene: 3. Germline-derived CDR1 and CDR2 are DFQATT and SNEGSKA (reference sequence). This CDR3 comprises 11 residues. CDR3 sequence (DNA): TGCAGTGGAGCGGGAGATTACGAGCAGTACTTC. The encoded protein is CSGAGDYEQYF.

The rearrangement links TRBV27 to TRBJ1-6; D is ambiguous. Germline V CDR1 and CDR2: MNHEY, SMNVEV (reference sequence). V shed 4 bases and J shed 8 bases, with 12 bases lying between them. The CDR3 has 14 amino acids. CDR3 sequence reads: CASSSRTLDSPLHF. The CDR3 DNA is TGTGCCAGCAGTTCCCGCACCCTTGATTCACCCCTCCACTTT.

The chain is built from TRBV7-8 and TRBJ2-5, with 7 bases identical to TRBD2. Trimming at V came to 5 bases and at J to 6 bases, leaving 6 bases not matched to a gene. The CDR3 runs to 13 residues. Germline-derived CDR1 and CDR2 are SGHVS and FQNEAQ. The CDR3 spells CASSVRERQTQYF. The CDR3, as DNA: TGTGCCAGCAGCGTGCGGGAGCGGCAGACCCAGTACTTC.

The genes are TRBV6-1 and TRBJ2-3; D is undetermined. The germline V and J ends were trimmed by 7 bases and 5 bases, with 13 bases remaining between them. The germline V gene encodes CDR1 MNHNS and CDR2 SASEGT. This CDR3 is built from 13 residues. The CDR3 nucleotides read TGTGCCAGCACTGTTAATGTGGGAGATACGCAGTATTTT. Residues: CASTVNVGDTQYF.

CDR3 nucleotides: TGTGCCAGCAGTTTTGGGCGGGAGATTTCCTACGAGCAGTACTTC. As protein: CASSFGREISYEQYF. The chain is built from TRBV28 and TRBJ2-7, with 7 positions matching TRBD2. Trimming cost V 3 bases and J 1 base; bases outside gene matches: 6. Per the germline V gene, CDR1 is MDHEN and CDR2 is SYDVKM. This CDR3 has 15 residues.

In regard to this clone: Other DNA sequences in this sample translate to the same CDR3. CDR3 nucleotide sequence: TGCGCCAGCAGCCTCGGGACCGCTTACAATGAGCAGTTCTTC. Translating gives CASSLGTAYNEQFF. The V and J genes are TRBV5-1 and TRBJ2-1, with D perhaps being TRBD1 or TRBD2 (5 bases each). Germline V gene sequence: CDR1 SGHRS, CDR2 YFSETQ. The length of the CDR3 is 14 residues. V was clipped by 4 bases and J by 4 bases, with 12 bases between them. The variable domain in full, with the rest retrieved from reference TRBV5-1 and TRBJ2-1, is KAGVTQTPRYLIKTRGQQVTLSCSPISGHRSVSWYQQTPGQGLQFLFEYFSETQRNKGNFPGRFSGRQFSNSRSEMNVSTLELGDSALYLCASSLGTAYNEQFFGPGTRLTVL.

A single count supports this clone. The V call is TRBV29-1, the J call TRBJ1-1; D is uncertain. The CDR3 is made up of 12 amino acids. The germline CDR1 and CDR2 sequences are SQVTM and ANQGSEA. Trimming pared 0 bases from V and 1 base from J, leaving 3 bases between. The CDR3 region is CSVEDWNTEAFF. CDR3 DNA sequence: TGCAGCGTTGAAGACTGGAACACTGAAGCTTTCTTT.